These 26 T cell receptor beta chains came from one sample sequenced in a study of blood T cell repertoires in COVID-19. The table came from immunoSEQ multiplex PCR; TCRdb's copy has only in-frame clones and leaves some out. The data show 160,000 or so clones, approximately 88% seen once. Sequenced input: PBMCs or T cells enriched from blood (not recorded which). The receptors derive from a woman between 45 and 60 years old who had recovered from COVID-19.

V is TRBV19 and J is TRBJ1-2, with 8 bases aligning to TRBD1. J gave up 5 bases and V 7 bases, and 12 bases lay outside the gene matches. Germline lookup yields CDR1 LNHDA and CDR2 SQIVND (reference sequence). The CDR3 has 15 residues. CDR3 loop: CASNPTGGWGYGYTF. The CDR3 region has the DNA TGTGCCAGTAACCCCACAGGGGGATGGGGATATGGCTACACCTTC.

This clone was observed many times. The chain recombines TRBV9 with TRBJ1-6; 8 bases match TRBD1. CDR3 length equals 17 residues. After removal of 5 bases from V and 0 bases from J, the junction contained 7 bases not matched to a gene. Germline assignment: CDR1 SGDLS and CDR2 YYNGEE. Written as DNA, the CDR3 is TGTGCCAGCAGTATAAGACAGGGGCCCTCCTATAATTCACCCCTCCACTTT. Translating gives CASSIRQGPSYNSPLHF.

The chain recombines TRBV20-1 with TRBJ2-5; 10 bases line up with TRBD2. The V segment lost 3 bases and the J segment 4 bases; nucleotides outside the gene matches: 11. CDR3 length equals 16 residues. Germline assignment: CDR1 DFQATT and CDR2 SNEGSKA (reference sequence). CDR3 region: CSASRGSGGARETQYF. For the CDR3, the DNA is TGCAGTGCTAGTCGAGGAAGCGGGGGGGCTAGAGAGACCCAGTACTTC.

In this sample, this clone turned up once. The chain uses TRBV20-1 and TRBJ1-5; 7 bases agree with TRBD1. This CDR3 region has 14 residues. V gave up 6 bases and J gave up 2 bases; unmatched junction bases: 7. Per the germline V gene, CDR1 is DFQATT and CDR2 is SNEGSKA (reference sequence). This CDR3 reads CSASNRGRNQPQHF. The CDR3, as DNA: TGCAGTGCGAGTAACAGGGGCCGCAATCAGCCCCAGCATTTT.

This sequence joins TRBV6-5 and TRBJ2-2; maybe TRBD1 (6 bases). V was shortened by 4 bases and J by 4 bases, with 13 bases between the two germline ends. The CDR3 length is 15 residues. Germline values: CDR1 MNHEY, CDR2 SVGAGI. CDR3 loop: CASSSQGTGTGELFF. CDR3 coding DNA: TGTGCCAGCAGTTCACAGGGAACCGGCACCGGGGAGCTGTTTTTT.

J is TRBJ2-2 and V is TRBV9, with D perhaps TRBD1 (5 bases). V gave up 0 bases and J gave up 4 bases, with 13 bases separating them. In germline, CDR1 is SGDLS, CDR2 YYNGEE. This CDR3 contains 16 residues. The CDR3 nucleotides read TGTGCCAGCAGCGTAGGCTTAAGGGGTTCCACCGGGGAGCTGTTTTTT. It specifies CASSVGLRGSTGELFF.

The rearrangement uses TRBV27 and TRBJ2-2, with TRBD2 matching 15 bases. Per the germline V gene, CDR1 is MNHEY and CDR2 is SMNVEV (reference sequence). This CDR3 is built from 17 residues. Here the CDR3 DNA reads TGTGCTATCGCCCCGGGACTAGCGGGGGGGAACACCGGGGAGCTGTTTTTT. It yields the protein CAIAPGLAGGNTGELFF.

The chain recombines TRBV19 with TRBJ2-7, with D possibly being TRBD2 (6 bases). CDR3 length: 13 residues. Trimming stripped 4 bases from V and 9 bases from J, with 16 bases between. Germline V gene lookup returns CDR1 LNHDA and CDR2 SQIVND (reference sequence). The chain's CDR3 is CASSTRRGEVQYF. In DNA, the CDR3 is TGTGCCAGTAGTACCCGGCGAGGGGAGGTGCAGTACTTC.

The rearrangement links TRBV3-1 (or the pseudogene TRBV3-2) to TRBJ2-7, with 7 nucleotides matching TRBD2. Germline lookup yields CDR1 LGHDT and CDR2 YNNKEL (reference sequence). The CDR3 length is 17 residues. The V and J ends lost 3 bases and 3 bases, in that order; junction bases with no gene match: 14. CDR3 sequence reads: CASSQGRLGRGLYEQYF. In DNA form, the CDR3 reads TGTGCCAGCAGCCAGGGCCGCTTGGGGAGGGGTCTCTACGAGCAGTACTTC.

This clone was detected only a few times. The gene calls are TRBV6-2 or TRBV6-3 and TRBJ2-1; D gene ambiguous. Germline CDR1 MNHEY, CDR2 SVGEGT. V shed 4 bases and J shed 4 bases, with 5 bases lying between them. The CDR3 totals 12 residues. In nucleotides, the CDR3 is TGTGCCAGCAGTTCAGGATACAATGAGCAGTTCTTC. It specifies CASSSGYNEQFF.

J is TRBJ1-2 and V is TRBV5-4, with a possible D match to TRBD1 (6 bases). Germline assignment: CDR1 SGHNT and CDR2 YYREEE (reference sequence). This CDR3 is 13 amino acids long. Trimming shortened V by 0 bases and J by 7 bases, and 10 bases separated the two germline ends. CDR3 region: CASSLDQGPGYTF. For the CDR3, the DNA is TGTGCCAGCAGCTTGGACCAGGGGCCTGGCTACACCTTC.

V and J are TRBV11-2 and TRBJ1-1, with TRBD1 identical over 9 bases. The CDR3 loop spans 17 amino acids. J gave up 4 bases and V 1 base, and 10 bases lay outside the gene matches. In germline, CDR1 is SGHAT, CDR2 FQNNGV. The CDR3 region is CASSLGLHRGRSTEAFF. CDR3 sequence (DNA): TGTGCCAGCAGCTTAGGACTCCACAGGGGGCGCAGCACTGAAGCTTTCTTT.

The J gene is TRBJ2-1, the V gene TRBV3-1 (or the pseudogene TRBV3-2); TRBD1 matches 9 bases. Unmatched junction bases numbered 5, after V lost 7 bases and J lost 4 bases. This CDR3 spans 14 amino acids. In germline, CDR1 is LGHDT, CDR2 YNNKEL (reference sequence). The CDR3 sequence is CASTLTGGYNEQFF. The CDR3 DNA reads TGTGCCAGCACCCTGACAGGGGGATACAATGAGCAGTTCTTC.

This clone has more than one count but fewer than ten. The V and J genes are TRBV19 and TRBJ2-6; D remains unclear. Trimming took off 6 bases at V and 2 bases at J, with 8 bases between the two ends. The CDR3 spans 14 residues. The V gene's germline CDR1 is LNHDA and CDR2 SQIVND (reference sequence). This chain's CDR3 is CASSTLTGANVLTF. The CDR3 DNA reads TGTGCCAGTAGCACTTTAACTGGGGCCAACGTCCTGACTTTC.

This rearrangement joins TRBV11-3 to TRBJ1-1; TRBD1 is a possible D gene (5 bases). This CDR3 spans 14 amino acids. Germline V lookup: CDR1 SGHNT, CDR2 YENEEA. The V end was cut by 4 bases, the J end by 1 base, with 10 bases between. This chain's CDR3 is CASSSRGWNTEAFF. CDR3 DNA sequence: TGTGCCAGCAGCTCCCGGGGGTGGAACACTGAAGCTTTCTTT.

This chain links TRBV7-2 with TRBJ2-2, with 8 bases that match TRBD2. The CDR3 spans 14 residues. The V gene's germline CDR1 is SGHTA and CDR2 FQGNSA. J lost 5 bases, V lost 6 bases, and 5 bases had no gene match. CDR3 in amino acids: CASRFPGGTGELFF. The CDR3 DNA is TGTGCCAGCAGGTTTCCGGGAGGGACCGGGGAGCTGTTTTTT.

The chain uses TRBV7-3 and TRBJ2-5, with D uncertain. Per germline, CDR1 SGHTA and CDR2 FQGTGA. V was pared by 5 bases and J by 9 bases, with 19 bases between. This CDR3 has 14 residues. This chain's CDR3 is CASSPRLSRNPQYF. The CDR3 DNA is TGTGCCAGCAGCCCCCGACTCTCCCGGAACCCCCAGTACTTC.

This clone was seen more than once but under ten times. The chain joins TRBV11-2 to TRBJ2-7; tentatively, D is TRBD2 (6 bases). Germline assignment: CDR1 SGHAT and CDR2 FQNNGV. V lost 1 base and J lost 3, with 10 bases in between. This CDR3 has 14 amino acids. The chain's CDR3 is CASSLGAGGYEQYF. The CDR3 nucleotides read TGTGCCAGCAGCTTAGGGGCCGGGGGCTACGAGCAGTACTTC.

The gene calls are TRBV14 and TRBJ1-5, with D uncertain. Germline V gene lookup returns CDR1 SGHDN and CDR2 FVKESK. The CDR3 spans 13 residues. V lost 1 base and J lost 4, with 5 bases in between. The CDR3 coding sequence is TGTGCCAGCAGCCAAGGACTAAATCAGCCCCAGCATTTT. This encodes CASSQGLNQPQHF.

The CDR3 region has the DNA TGTGCCAGCAGCCCAGTTGGGGCGAGCTACGAGCAGTACTTC. Residues: CASSPVGASYEQYF. The rearrangement joins TRBV7-9 to TRBJ2-7; maybe TRBD1 (5 bases). This CDR3 spans 14 amino acids. V lost 5 bases to trimming and J lost 3 bases, with 14 bases between them. CDR1 SEHNR and CDR2 FQNEAQ come from the germline V gene (reference sequence).

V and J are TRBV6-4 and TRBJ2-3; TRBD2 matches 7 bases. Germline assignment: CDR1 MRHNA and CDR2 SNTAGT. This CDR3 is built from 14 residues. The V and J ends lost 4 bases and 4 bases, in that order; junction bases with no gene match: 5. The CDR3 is CASSVVGGADTQYF. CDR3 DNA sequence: TGTGCCAGCAGTGTCGTGGGGGGGGCAGATACGCAGTATTTT.

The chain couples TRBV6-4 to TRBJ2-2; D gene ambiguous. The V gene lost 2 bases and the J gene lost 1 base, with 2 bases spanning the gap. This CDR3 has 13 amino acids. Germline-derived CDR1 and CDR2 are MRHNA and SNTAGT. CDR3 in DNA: TGTGCCAGCAGTGACCTGAACACCGGGGAGCTGTTTTTT. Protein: CASSDLNTGELFF.

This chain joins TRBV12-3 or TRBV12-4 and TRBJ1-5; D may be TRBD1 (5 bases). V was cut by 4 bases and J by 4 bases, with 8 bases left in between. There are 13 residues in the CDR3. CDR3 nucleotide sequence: TGTGCCAGCAGTTGGCGGGGGAATCAGCCCCAGCATTTT. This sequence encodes CASSWRGNQPQHF.

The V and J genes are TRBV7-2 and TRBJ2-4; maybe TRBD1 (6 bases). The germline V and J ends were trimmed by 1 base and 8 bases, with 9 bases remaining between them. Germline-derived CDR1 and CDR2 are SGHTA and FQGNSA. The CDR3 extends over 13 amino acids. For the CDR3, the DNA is TGTGCCAGCAGCTTAGGGGGGCCGGACATTCAGTACTTC. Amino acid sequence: CASSLGGPDIQYF.

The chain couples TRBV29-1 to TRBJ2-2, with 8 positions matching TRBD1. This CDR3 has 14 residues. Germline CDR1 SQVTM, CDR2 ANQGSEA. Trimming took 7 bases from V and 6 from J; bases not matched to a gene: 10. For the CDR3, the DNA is TGCAGCGCCGCCCCGGACAGGGTCGCCGGGGAGCTGTTTTTT. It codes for CSAAPDRVAGELFF.

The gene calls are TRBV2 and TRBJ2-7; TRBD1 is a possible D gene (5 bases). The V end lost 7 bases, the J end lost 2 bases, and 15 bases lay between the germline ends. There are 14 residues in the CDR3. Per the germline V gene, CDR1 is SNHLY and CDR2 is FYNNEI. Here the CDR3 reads CASNRQQGAYEQYF. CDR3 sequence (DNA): TGTGCCAGCAACCGACAGCAAGGGGCCTACGAGCAGTACTTC. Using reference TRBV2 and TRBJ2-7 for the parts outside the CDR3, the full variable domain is EPEVTQTPSHQVTQMGQEVILRCVPISNHLYFYWYRQILGQKVEFLVSFYNNEISEKSEIFDDQFSVERPDGSNFTLKIRSTKLEDSAMYFCASNRQQGAYEQYFGPGTRLTVT.